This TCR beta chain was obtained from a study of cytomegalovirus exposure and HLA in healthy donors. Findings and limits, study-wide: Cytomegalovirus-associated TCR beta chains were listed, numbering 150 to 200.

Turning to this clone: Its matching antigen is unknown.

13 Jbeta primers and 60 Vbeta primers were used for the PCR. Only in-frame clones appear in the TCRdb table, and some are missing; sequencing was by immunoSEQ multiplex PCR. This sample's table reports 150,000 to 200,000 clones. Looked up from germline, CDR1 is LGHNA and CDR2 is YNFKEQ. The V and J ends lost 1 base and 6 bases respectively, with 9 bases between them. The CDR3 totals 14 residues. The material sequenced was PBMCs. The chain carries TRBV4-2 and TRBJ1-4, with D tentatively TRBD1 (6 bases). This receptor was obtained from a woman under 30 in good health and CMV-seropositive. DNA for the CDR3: TGTGCCAGCAGCCAAGTGGCAGGGGATGAAAAACTGTTTTTT. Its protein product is CASSQVAGDEKLFF.